Given below is one TCR beta chain in context. Its antigen is still unknown. Within one base of it there is no much larger clone, and no base qualities were kept. The immunoSEQ Assay, a bias-controlled multiplex PCR, was used to amplify TCRbeta CDR3 regions from genomic DNA. The paper's processing steps were these. The number of nucleated cells in each sample was estimated from the amplification of reference gene primers within the assay. Sequence reads were collapsed and filtered to measure the absolute abundance of every unique TCRbeta CDR3 rearrangement. For each sample, productive Simpson clonality was calculated by taking the square root of Simpson's diversity index across productive rearrangements. TCRdb's version of the immuneACCESS table is confined to in-frame rearrangements and falls short of the full clone set. An unresolved V gene accounts for under half of the shortfall where checked; the remainder is of unknown origin. V, J and clone size are those of that table, while D and trimming were read from the DNA. The sample contains 52,000 or so clones, 84% of them found a single time. The top ten clonotypes cover approximately 17% of the sample.

Each collaborating institution followed its own protocols to collect whole blood in K2EDTA tubes. For TCRbeta analysis, collaborator samples were shipped as frozen whole blood, as isolated PBMCs, or as DNA extracted from either sample type. This sample was included in a study of blood T cell repertoires in COVID-19 (dated by TCRdb to between 2020 and 2021). A note on the overall study: Samples covering the acute and convalescent phases of COVID-19 were provided by collaborators in the United States, Italy and Spain. The prospective study material was composed of cDNA or gDNA derived from T cells, B-cell-depleted T cells, or PBMCs. Deeply sampled blood TCRbeta repertoires from subjects exposed to, actively infected with, or recovered from COVID-19 were included in the dataset. The repertoires were made available in a free public database intended to serve as a resource for research on the immune response to SARS-CoV-2. The samples were drawn from the first 160 participants of the ongoing ImmuneRACE study and from over a thousand subjects provided by 6 global collaborators. The sample metadata nearly always contained a de-identified subject ID, COVID-19 status, age in years and sex. Where available, HLA class I and class II types were obtained from metadata supplied by the sample provider rather than from assay-based typing. What the authors observed across the whole study: The amount of clinical and demographic metadata varied by source and participant and was provided uncurated.

V loses 4 bases, J loses 6 bases, and the germline ends lie 11 bases apart. The germline V gene provides CDR1 SGHRS and CDR2 YFSETQ. The CDR3 contains 13 residues, cysteine and phenylalanine counted. Just the 39-base CDR3 DNA is kept, in frame starting at base 1. The receptor was derived from a man between 70 and 80 years old with active COVID-19. Sequencing used peripheral blood. Rearrangement joined TRBV5-1 to TRBJ2-1, with the D gene too uncertain to name. The CDR3 in this case is CASSLLPGNEQFF. The DNA reads as follows: TGCGCCAGCAGCCTTCTTCCAGGCAATGAGCAGTTCTTC.